This section outlines one T cell receptor (beta chain) sequence together with its context. Its target is unknown. Germline and junction disagree at one end, which may indicate a read error. Synthesis of cDNA was carried out by template-switch 5'RACE. The reaction used 10-nucleotide random UMIs. TCRdb redid the calling of the 5' RACE reads with MiXCR, one entry per CDR3 protein. The sample lists some 78,000 distinct CDR3 sequences; just over 5% were seen once. The sample originates from a study of neurological immune-mediated disorders. Whole-study findings and limits: The most TCR clonal expansion was seen in HTLV-1-associated myelopathy, and the least was seen in multiple sclerosis, which fell below healthy controls.

Germline CDR1 is SGHVS and CDR2 is FQNEAQ. The CDR3 sequence is 15 residues long. V is TRBV7-8 and J is TRBJ2-5; D possibly corresponds to TRBD1 (5 bases). The sequenced sample consisted of PBMCs. This TCR came from a woman between 25 and 40 years old with multiple sclerosis. Here the CDR3 reads CVSSSKTVLGETQYF. DNA for the CDR3: TGTGTCAGCAGCTCGAAGACAGTTCTCGGAGAGACCCAGTACTTC. The whole variable domain, remainder taken from reference TRBV7-8 and TRBJ2-5, is GAGVSQSPRYKVAKRGQDVALRCDPISGHVSLFWYQQALGQGPEFLTYFQNEAQLDKSGLPSDRFFAERPEGSVSTLKIQRTQQEDSAVYLCVSSSKTVLGETQYFGPGTRLLVL.